The 24 T cell receptor beta chains below were found in one sample sequenced in a study of T-cell reconstitution after alpha-beta-depleted transplantation in children. TCRbeta library preparation incorporated unique molecular identifiers. TCRdb fed the PCR reads into MiXCR, producing one record per CDR3 protein. The sample holds about 600,000 distinct CDR3 sequences, 20% to 25% seen once. Here the sequenced sample was PBMCs, mostly from graft donor cells, taken 360 days after TCRalphabeta/CD19-depleted stem cell transplant. Every receptor here comes from a boy younger than two who had a stem cell transplant for acute myeloid leukemia, so the T cells may come from the graft donor.

V and J are TRBV6-2 or TRBV6-3 and TRBJ2-1; D unclear. Germline V CDR1 and CDR2: MNHEY, SVGEGT. Trimming shortened V by 6 bases and J by 7 bases, and 25 bases separated the two germline ends. CDR3 length: 17 residues. The DNA for the CDR3 is TGTGCCAGCAGAGTCACCGCTGGGGTTTCCCTCCTTAATGAGCAGTTCTTC. This encodes CASRVTAGVSLLNEQFF.

This clonotype was observed a handful of times. This chain connects TRBV12-3 or TRBV12-4 to TRBJ2-3, with 7 bases matching TRBD1. The CDR3 is 17 residues long. V shed 2 bases and J 3 bases; nucleotides not matched to a gene: 11. The CDR3 DNA follows: TGTGCCAGCAGTTTAAGATCTACAGGGGATAGGACAGATACGCAGTATTTT. Translation: CASSLRSTGDRTDTQYF.

The rearrangement joins TRBV20-1 to TRBJ2-3; D not resolved. Trimming stripped 0 bases from V and 0 bases from J, with 13 bases between. Germline loops: CDR1 DFQATT, CDR2 SNEGSKA (reference sequence). This CDR3 has 16 amino acids. This CDR3 reads CSARDRVITSTDTQYF. DNA of the CDR3: TGCAGTGCTAGAGATCGAGTGATCACTAGCACAGATACGCAGTATTTT.

The rearrangement links TRBV15 to TRBJ2-3; tentative D call: TRBD2 (6 bases). The CDR3 length is 16 residues. V lost 1 base to trimming and J lost 2 bases, with 13 bases between them. Germline CDR1 is LNHNV and CDR2 is YYDKDF (reference sequence). The CDR3 nucleotides read TGTGCCACCAGCAGAGTGTTGTCGGGGGTCACAGATACGCAGTATTTT. It yields the protein CATSRVLSGVTDTQYF. The full variable domain, completed using reference TRBV15 and TRBJ2-3, is DAMVIQNPRYQVTQFGKPVTLSCSQTLNHNVMYWYQQKSSQAPKLLFHYYDKDFNNEADTPDNFQSRRPNTSFCFLDIRSPGLGDTAMYLCATSRVLSGVTDTQYFGPGTRLTVL.

This clonotype was picked up many times. This rearrangement joins TRBV5-1 to TRBJ2-7, with 7 bases aligning to TRBD1. With V trimmed by 4 bases and J by 0 bases, 13 bases remained unmatched. This CDR3 spans 17 amino acids. Looked up from germline, CDR1 is SGHRS and CDR2 is YFSETQ. CDR3 region: CASSERDSRRSSYEQYF. The CDR3 nucleotides read TGCGCCAGCAGCGAACGGGACAGTCGAAGGAGCTCCTACGAGCAGTACTTC. Filled out from reference TRBV5-1 and TRBJ2-7, the complete variable domain reads KAGVTQTPRYLIKTRGQQVTLSCSPISGHRSVSWYQQTPGQGLQFLFEYFSETQRNKGNFPGRFSGRQFSNSRSEMNVSTLELGDSALYLCASSERDSRRSSYEQYFGPGTRLTVT.

This clonotype was recorded at least ten times. CDR3 DNA: TGTGCCAGCTCACCACAGACAGGGAACCCCTACAATGAGCAGTTCTTC. Translating it yields CASSPQTGNPYNEQFF. The genes are TRBV18 and TRBJ2-1; the match to TRBD1 covers 7 bases. V lost 1 base and J lost 2; bases outside the gene matches: 5. CDR3 size: 16 residues. Germline CDR1 KGHSH, CDR2 LQKENI.

This clonotype has just a few counts. V gene TRBV20-1 combines with J gene TRBJ2-7; weak D call: TRBD1 (5 bases). V dropped 2 bases and J dropped 4 bases, with 12 bases sitting between them. Germline CDR1 reads DFQATT; CDR2 reads SNEGSKA (reference sequence). CDR3 size: 13 residues. CDR3 in amino acids: CSARTPQGYEQYV. CDR3 nucleotides: TGCAGTGCTAGAACCCCCCAGGGATACGAGCAGTACGTC.

The chain links TRBV6-5 to TRBJ2-2, with D unclear. Germline V gene data show CDR1 as MNHEY and CDR2 as SVGAGI. This CDR3 has 15 residues. V was clipped by 2 bases and J by 1 base, with 8 bases between them. The CDR3 loop is CASSYAFRNTGELFF. CDR3 DNA sequence: TGTGCCAGCAGTTACGCTTTTAGGAACACCGGGGAGCTGTTTTTT.

V usage is TRBV25-1 and J usage is TRBJ2-5; 8 nucleotides align to TRBD2. The CDR3 length is 15 residues. Germline V gene sequence: CDR1 MGHDK, CDR2 SYGVNS. The junction had 7 bases not matched to a gene; V was cut back by 2 bases and J by 5 bases. The CDR3 region is CASSEQGSGEETQYF. The CDR3 nucleotides read TGTGCCAGCAGTGAACAGGGTAGCGGGGAGGAGACCCAGTACTTC.

The V and J genes are TRBV29-1 and TRBJ1-1, with D possibly TRBD1 on 6 matching bases. V was shortened by 4 bases and J by 5 bases, with 17 bases between the two germline ends. Germline V gene lookup returns CDR1 SQVTM and CDR2 ANQGSEA. The CDR3 is made up of 14 amino acids. This CDR3 reads CSVAPLRGGTEAFF. DNA for the CDR3: TGCAGCGTTGCCCCTTTAAGGGGGGGAACTGAAGCTTTCTTT. The full variable domain, completed using reference TRBV29-1 and TRBJ1-1, is SAVISQKPSRDICQRGTSLTIQCQVDSQVTMMFWYRQQPGQSLTLIATANQGSEATYESGFVIDKFPISRPNLTFSTLTVSNMSPEDSSIYLCSVAPLRGGTEAFFGQGTRLTVV.

This clonotype was counted at least ten times. This rearrangement joins TRBV20-1 to TRBJ2-7; D is perhaps TRBD1 (6 bases). Looked up from germline, CDR1 is DFQATT and CDR2 is SNEGSKA (reference sequence). CDR3 size: 15 residues. V was cut by 1 base and J by 5 bases, with 18 bases left in between. The CDR3, as DNA: TGCAGTGCTAGAGGTTGGGGGCAGGATCTACACGAGCAGTACTTC. Amino acids: CSARGWGQDLHEQYF.

The table lists this clonotype with many counts. A read error may produce the germline difference seen at one junction end. The rearrangement links TRBV29-1 to TRBJ2-1; TRBD2 is a possible D gene (6 bases). Per the germline V gene, CDR1 is SQVTM and CDR2 is ANQGSEA. The CDR3 extends over 15 amino acids. The CDR3 is CSVEGSGVGTNEQFF. CDR3 coding DNA: TGCAGCGTAGAAGGGTCTGGTGTGGGGACTAATGAGCAGTTCTTC.

This clonotype occurred a few times. This chain connects TRBV3-1 to TRBJ1-2; the match to TRBD1 covers 7 bases. CDR1 is LGHDT, CDR2 YNNKEL, per germline (reference sequence). CDR3 length: 15 residues. The ends lost 5 bases at V and 0 bases at J; junction bases unmatched: 6. As DNA, the CDR3 is TGTGCCAGCAGCAAGGGACAGCGTACTAACTATGGCTACACCTTC. It is translated as CASSKGQRTNYGYTF.

In this sample, this clonotype turned up many times. The rearrangement uses TRBV29-1 and TRBJ2-7; tentatively, D is TRBD2 (5 bases). Between the trimmed V and J ends, which lost 4 bases and 2 bases, there was a span of 15 bases. Germline-derived CDR1 and CDR2 are SQVTM and ANQGSEA. The CDR3 covers 14 residues. CDR3 in amino acids: CSVVWTGSTYEQYF. CDR3 coding DNA: TGCAGCGTTGTATGGACGGGGTCCACCTACGAGCAGTACTTC.

The genes are TRBV5-5 and TRBJ2-5; perhaps TRBD1 as D (5 bases). The CDR3 has 15 amino acids. Germline-derived CDR1 and CDR2 are SGHKS and YYEKEE (reference sequence). The V and J ends lost 0 bases and 5 bases respectively, with 14 bases between them. CDR3 nucleotides: TGTGCCAGCAGCTTGGTCCTAGGGGTTCAGGAGACCCAGTACTTC. Translated: CASSLVLGVQETQYF.

The table lists this clonotype with a few counts. The chain couples TRBV20-1 to TRBJ1-1; D might be TRBD1 (5 bases). The CDR3 runs to 13 residues. The V end was cut by 3 bases, the J end by 5 bases, with 13 bases between. Germline V gene data show CDR1 as DFQATT and CDR2 as SNEGSKA (reference sequence). CDR3: CSARSWGRTEAFF. In nucleotides, the CDR3 is TGCAGTGCTAGGAGCTGGGGCAGGACTGAAGCTTTCTTT.

This clonotype has a count of ten or more. The DNA for the CDR3 is TGTGCCAGCAACCCATTTCCGGACAGATCCACTGAAGCTTTCTTT. Translation: CASNPFPDRSTEAFF. The chain links TRBV12-3 or TRBV12-4 to TRBJ1-1; maybe TRBD1 (6 bases). The V gene lost 7 bases and the J gene lost 4 bases, with 19 bases spanning the gap. This CDR3 is 15 amino acids long.

The chain uses TRBV20-1 and TRBJ2-7; 7 bases are shared with TRBD1. The trim removed 6 bases at V and 4 bases at J, leaving 15 bases unmatched. The germline V gene has CDR1 DFQATT and CDR2 SNEGSKA (reference sequence). The CDR3 sequence is 15 residues long. The CDR3 nucleotides read TGCAGTGCCCGAACCTCGACAGGGATAGGATACGAGCAGTACTTC. As protein: CSARTSTGIGYEQYF.

This clonotype occurred many times. This chain joins TRBV7-9 and TRBJ2-7; 10 nucleotides agree with TRBD1. Trimming took 1 base from V and 3 from J; bases not matched to a gene: 3. Per germline, CDR1 SEHNR and CDR2 FQNEAQ (reference sequence). The CDR3 loop spans 15 amino acids. The CDR3 spells CASSLVGQGYYEQYF. The CDR3 coding sequence is TGTGCCAGCAGCTTAGTGGGACAGGGGTACTACGAGCAGTACTTC.

The DNA of the CDR3 is TGCGCCAGCAGCTTGGAGCGGGCGGCGGGCAAGTTCTTC. Translation: CASSLERAAGKFF. This chain uses TRBV5-1 with TRBJ2-1; possible D gene TRBD2, 6 bases. Per germline, CDR1 SGHRS and CDR2 YFSETQ. The CDR3 runs to 13 residues. Trimming pared 0 bases from V and 14 bases from J, leaving 15 bases between.

The gene calls are TRBV9 and TRBJ2-3, with TRBD2 matching over 8 bases. The CDR3 extends over 16 amino acids. Germline V gene data show CDR1 as SGDLS and CDR2 as YYNGEE. V trimming: 0 bases; J trimming: 3 bases; junction bases outside the gene matches: 6. Written as DNA, the CDR3 is TGTGCCAGCAGCGTAGTTGGGAGCGGGGGAACAGATACGCAGTATTTT. Residues: CASSVVGSGGTDTQYF.

This chain connects TRBV20-1 to TRBJ2-3; D may be TRBD1 (6 bases). The V end was cut by 2 bases, the J end by 3 bases, with 12 bases between. The germline V gene encodes CDR1 DFQATT and CDR2 SNEGSKA (reference sequence). The length of the CDR3 is 14 residues. The CDR3 sequence: CSARSGVETDTQYF. The CDR3, as DNA: TGCAGTGCTAGATCAGGGGTCGAGACAGATACGCAGTATTTT.

V usage is TRBV11-2 and J usage is TRBJ1-2, with D perhaps matching TRBD1 (6 bases). Trimming took 1 base from V and 4 from J, leaving 16 bases between them. Germline values: CDR1 SGHAT, CDR2 FQNNGV. CDR3 length: 16 residues. The CDR3 is CASSLVGQQGLYGYTF. CDR3 sequence (DNA): TGTGCCAGCAGCTTAGTGGGCCAACAGGGCCTCTATGGCTACACCTTC.

The J gene is TRBJ2-7, the V gene TRBV12-5; 9 nucleotides agree with TRBD1. This CDR3 spans 16 amino acids. CDR1 and CDR2 from the germline V gene are LGHNT and FRNRAP. The ends lost 1 base at V and 5 bases at J; junction bases unmatched: 9. The DNA for the CDR3 is TGTGCTAGTGGTTTGGGTCTCGGGACAGGGACCGACGAGCAGTACTTC. This codes for CASGLGLGTGTDEQYF.